The rows below give T cell receptor beta chains drawn from one sample of a study of T cells expressing NK-cell markers. TCRdb re-called the 5' RACE reads and catalogs CDR3 proteins one per entry, DNA excluded. This repertoire includes about 550,000 distinct CDR3 sequences. The specimen was blood T cells: a sorted CD56 or NKG2C T cell subset, CD4+ or CD8+ T cells, or bulk PBMC T cells (not recorded which). The receptors come from a man aged 18 to 29 in good health. Both conserved end residues are part of each CDR3. Each record gives: J gene, V gene, CDR3 protein.

TRBJ2-3,TRBV12-3/TRBV12-4,CASSSSGIFKDTQYF
TRBJ1-4,TRBV5-1,CASSLGRGGTGREKLFF
TRBJ2-5,TRBV12-3/TRBV12-4,CASSLKRETQYF
TRBJ2-1,TRBV5-6,CASSLGYGNEQFF
TRBJ1-1,TRBV4-3,CASSQEAWKGNTEAFF
TRBJ2-1,TRBV2,CASMGTSVDEQFF
TRBJ1-4,TRBV12-3/TRBV12-4,CASRPGQGNGKLFF
TRBJ1-4,TRBV5-5,CASGLATNEKLFF
TRBJ2-1,TRBV7-3,CASSLRTSNLYNEQFF
TRBJ2-4,TRBV7-9,CASSFNRAAKNIQYF
TRBJ2-2,TRBV11-2,CASSSIKMNTGELFF
TRBJ2-5,TRBV12-3/TRBV12-4,CASSLERLAGRKETQYF
TRBJ2-2,TRBV27,CASSPRLVGLVQTRNTGELFF
TRBJ1-2,TRBV29-1,CSVPGVGDRPFLGGYTF
TRBJ1-3,TRBV3-1,CASSQLDSRSGNTIYF
TRBJ2-1,TRBV4-3,CASSQGTSGEQFF
TRBJ2-1,TRBV2,CASISKPNEQFF
TRBJ2-3,TRBV7-3,CASSLFSETDTQYF
TRBJ2-1,TRBV6-2/TRBV6-3,CASRAEREGQYEQFF
TRBJ2-7,TRBV5-1,CASRKEPGGSGEQYF
TRBJ2-1,TRBV2,CATRALGNEQFF
TRBJ2-1,TRBV3-1,CASSQKPGLAGADNEQFF
TRBJ1-6,TRBV12-3/TRBV12-4,CASSLAVPLSPLHF
TRBJ2-5,TRBV9,CASSGTSGLRETQYF
TRBJ2-1,TRBV5-1,CASSPLRASGGNNEQFF
TRBJ1-2,TRBV10-3,CAISGIMQGAEGYTF
TRBJ2-1,TRBV7-6,CASSLVSAATYNEQFF
TRBJ2-1,TRBV9,CASSASRGTAYNEQFF
TRBJ1-1,TRBV7-3,CASSLDNTEAFF
TRBJ2-7,TRBV25-1,CASSAPGTVSYEQYF
TRBJ2-4,TRBV11-1,CASSLRGEGDGAKNIQYF
TRBJ2-1,TRBV5-4,CASSSQGPSYNEQFF
TRBJ2-5,TRBV11-1,CASSLVGLAGGPEETQYF
TRBJ1-2,TRBV12-3/TRBV12-4,CASSPNTGDLYGYTF
TRBJ1-4,TRBV27,CASSLSGTYYEKLFF
TRBJ2-4,TRBV5-1,CASSPGTGLLAKNIQYF
TRBJ2-1,TRBV18,CASSPADRGQFF
TRBJ2-5,TRBV7-6,CASSRPGTSGRVRETQYF
TRBJ1-2,TRBV24-1,CATFIQGHYGYTF
TRBJ2-2,TRBV4-1,CASNREPGTGELFF
TRBJ1-2,TRBV3-1,CASSQTSRGASGYTF